This TCR beta chain was identified in a study of blood T cell repertoires in COVID-19. Study background: PBMCs, B-cell-depleted T cells, or T cells were the source of the cDNA or gDNA that made up the material.

CDR3 size: 16 residues. The germline CDR1 and CDR2 sequences are SGHRS and YFSETQ. Trimming cost V 4 bases and J 3 bases; bases outside gene matches: 3. Original processing methods: Amplification from reference gene primers served as the basis for estimated nucleated cell counts. Sequencing used immunoSEQ multiplex PCR; TCRdb keeps in-frame clones, though not all of them. For V, J and clone size, that table is used; D and trimming come from the DNA. The repertoire consists of some 76,000 clones, with about 89% occurring once and the leading ten covering around 0.6%. Sequences were obtained from peripheral blood. This chain connects TRBV5-1 to TRBJ1-6; 11 bases match TRBD1. The clonotype was recovered from a man aged 55-75 years with acute or convalescent COVID-19. CDR3 in amino acids: CASSPGTGGYNSPLHF. In DNA form, the CDR3 reads TGCGCCAGCAGCCCGGGGACAGGGGGCTATAATTCACCCCTCCACTTT.